The 19 T cell receptor beta chains reported below all come from one sample, sequenced in a study of radiation and T cells in renal cell carcinoma. Described time point: blood 4 weeks post-SBRT, at nephrectomy. The sample's treatment: 15 Gy SBRT to primary tumor, nephrectomy 4 weeks later. Clones were read by immunoSEQ multiplex PCR, and TCRdb kept only the in-frame ones, dropping some. The data show roughly 100,000 clones, roughly 88% seen once. The material was blood, obtained from a patient whose treatment included radiotherapy and nephrectomy. These receptors all come from a man aged 55 to 70 with renal cell carcinoma.

The gene calls are TRBV6-5 and TRBJ1-5; D gene uncertain. This CDR3 spans 13 amino acids. Trimming removed 7 bases at V and 7 bases at J, with 14 bases between. Germline V lookup: CDR1 MNHEY, CDR2 SVGAGI. CDR3 sequence: CASTKNRGQPQHF. The CDR3 DNA reads TGTGCCAGCACAAAAAACAGAGGACAGCCCCAGCATTTT.

The count of this clone is one. The chain has TRBV5-1 and TRBJ2-6; no definite D call. CDR1 is SGHRS and CDR2 is YFSETQ in the germline V gene. The CDR3 is 14 residues long. The V gene lost 0 bases and the J gene lost 0 bases, with 1 base spanning the gap. CDR3 region: CASSLDSGANVLTF. CDR3 DNA sequence: TGCGCCAGCAGCTTGGACTCTGGGGCCAACGTCCTGACTTTC. Full variable domain (outside the CDR3, taken from reference TRBV5-1 and TRBJ2-6): KAGVTQTPRYLIKTRGQQVTLSCSPISGHRSVSWYQQTPGQGLQFLFEYFSETQRNKGNFPGRFSGRQFSNSRSEMNVSTLELGDSALYLCASSLDSGANVLTFGAGSRLTVL.

This clone was counted between two and nine times. The rearrangement uses TRBV5-1 and TRBJ2-3; possible D gene TRBD1, 5 bases. Deletions cut 2 bases from V and 4 bases from J, with 8 bases between. Looked up from germline, CDR1 is SGHRS and CDR2 is YFSETQ. This CDR3 has 13 residues. In DNA, the CDR3 is TGCGCCAGCAGCTTAGCAGGGTCAGATACGCAGTATTTT. It yields the protein CASSLAGSDTQYF.

The chain combines TRBV6-5 with TRBJ1-2; maybe TRBD1 (5 bases). The CDR3 has 14 residues. The germline CDR1 and CDR2 sequences are MNHEY and SVGAGI. The V end was cut by 2 bases, the J end by 8 bases, with 15 bases between. DNA of the CDR3: TGTGCCAGCAGTTACGGGGCGTTAAAGTCGGGCTACACCTTC. Translated, it gives CASSYGALKSGYTF.

This clone has a single count. The V gene is TRBV29-1, the J gene TRBJ2-5; D gene uncertain. Per germline, CDR1 SQVTM and CDR2 ANQGSEA. Trimming removed 6 bases from V and 5 bases from J, with 16 bases in between. This CDR3 contains 13 residues. Here the CDR3 reads CSVQSSPRETQYF. The CDR3 DNA sequence: TGCAGCGTACAGTCCTCGCCAAGGGAGACCCAGTACTTC.

The chain links TRBV5-1 to TRBJ2-1; 7 bases align to TRBD1. With V trimmed by 5 bases and J by 0 bases, 8 bases remained unmatched. The germline CDR1 and CDR2 sequences are SGHRS and YFSETQ. This CDR3 region has 16 residues. As DNA, the CDR3 is TGCGCCAGCAGTCAGGGGGACACCGTCTCCTACAATGAGCAGTTCTTC. This gives the protein CASSQGDTVSYNEQFF. Supplemented by reference TRBV5-1 and TRBJ2-1, the full variable domain reads KAGVTQTPRYLIKTRGQQVTLSCSPISGHRSVSWYQQTPGQGLQFLFEYFSETQRNKGNFPGRFSGRQFSNSRSEMNVSTLELGDSALYLCASSQGDTVSYNEQFFGPGTRLTVL.

This rearrangement joins TRBV6-5 to TRBJ2-7, with D tentatively TRBD1 (5 bases). This CDR3 has 14 residues. Germline CDR1 is MNHEY and CDR2 is SVGAGI. The V and J ends lost 3 bases and 6 bases respectively, with 15 bases between them. The DNA of the CDR3 is TGTGCCAGCAGTTATTGGCAGGGCCAGGGCGAGCAGTACTTC. The encoded protein is CASSYWQGQGEQYF.

The chain carries TRBV7-6 and TRBJ2-6; 11 positions match TRBD2. Germline V CDR1 and CDR2: SGHVS, FNYEAQ. CDR3 length equals 19 residues. V lost 4 bases, J lost 0 bases, and 8 bases stayed unmatched. CDR3 sequence reads: CASSSTRTSGYSGANVLTF. The CDR3 bases are TGTGCCAGCAGCTCAACACGGACTAGCGGGTACTCTGGGGCCAACGTCCTGACTTTC.

J is TRBJ2-7 and V is TRBV4-3; D gene unclear. CDR3 length: 17 residues. The germline V and J ends were trimmed by 0 bases and 4 bases, with 19 bases remaining between them. Germline V gives CDR1 LGHNA, CDR2 YSLEER. The CDR3 sequence: CASSQDIAVGLGYEQYF. The CDR3 bases are TGCGCCAGCAGCCAAGATATCGCCGTAGGTTTAGGGTACGAGCAGTACTTC.

The chain couples TRBV11-2 to TRBJ2-3, with TRBD2 matching over 14 bases. Trimming cost V 5 bases and J 3 bases; bases outside gene matches: 10. Per germline, CDR1 SGHAT and CDR2 FQNNGV. This CDR3 contains 18 residues. This CDR3 reads CASSQRTSGRMRTDTQYF. The CDR3 nucleotides read TGTGCCAGCAGCCAGAGGACTAGCGGGAGGATGAGAACAGATACGCAGTATTTT.

This clone was counted once. The chain joins TRBV7-2 to TRBJ2-6; D possibly corresponds to TRBD2 (5 bases). Germline V gene lookup returns CDR1 SGHTA and CDR2 FQGNSA. This CDR3 comprises 17 residues. V was pared by 2 bases and J by 0 bases, with 11 bases between. Here the CDR3 DNA reads TGTGCCAGCAGCTTAAGGGCGAGGGTCTCTGGGGCCAACGTCCTGACTTTC. Translation: CASSLRARVSGANVLTF.

The chain combines TRBV7-8 with TRBJ2-5, with 8 bases identical to TRBD2. J lost 3 bases, V lost 7 bases, and 16 bases had no gene match. Germline loops: CDR1 SGHVS, CDR2 FQNEAQ. This CDR3 region has 17 residues. The CDR3 loop is CASTPRSGRDPKETQYF. CDR3 bases: TGTGCCAGCACCCCCAGGTCCGGGAGGGATCCCAAAGAGACCCAGTACTTC. The full variable domain, with the rest looked up from reference TRBV7-8 and TRBJ2-5, is GAGVSQSPRYKVAKRGQDVALRCDPISGHVSLFWYQQALGQGPEFLTYFQNEAQLDKSGLPSDRFFAERPEGSVSTLKIQRTQQEDSAVYLCASTPRSGRDPKETQYFGPGTRLLVL.

This chain links TRBV5-1 with TRBJ2-3, with 8 bases aligning to TRBD2. The CDR3 is 16 residues long. V shed 2 bases, J shed 2 bases, and the junction held 7 bases outside the gene matches. Germline assignment: CDR1 SGHRS and CDR2 YFSETQ. In DNA, the CDR3 is TGCGCCAGCAGCTTAGCGGGGGCAACACACACAGATACGCAGTATTTT. Its translation is CASSLAGATHTDTQYF.

The CDR3 DNA reads TGTGCCAGCAGCAAGCCGGTGCCCTCGGATGGCTACACCTTC. As protein: CASSKPVPSDGYTF. The chain uses TRBV21-1 and TRBJ1-2. TRBV21-1 is shown as a pseudogene. The CDR3 sequence is 14 residues long.

The CDR3 DNA reads TGCGCCAGCAGCGCCGTGGGTAGCGGTTACGAGCAGTACTTC. Its translation is CASSAVGSGYEQYF. This chain links TRBV5-1 with TRBJ2-7, with D tentatively TRBD2 (6 bases). The length of the CDR3 is 14 residues. V was trimmed by 4 bases and J by 4 bases, leaving 15 bases between them. Germline V gives CDR1 SGHRS, CDR2 YFSETQ. The full variable domain, with the rest looked up from reference TRBV5-1 and TRBJ2-7, is KAGVTQTPRYLIKTRGQQVTLSCSPISGHRSVSWYQQTPGQGLQFLFEYFSETQRNKGNFPGRFSGRQFSNSRSEMNVSTLELGDSALYLCASSAVGSGYEQYFGPGTRLTVT.

J is TRBJ1-5 and V is TRBV5-1; 12 bases fit TRBD1. V gave up 3 bases and J gave up 8 bases; unmatched junction bases: 6. The CDR3 consists of 15 residues. Germline V gene data show CDR1 as SGHRS and CDR2 as YFSETQ. The CDR3 spells CASSSSGTGGEPQHF. The DNA of the CDR3 is TGCGCCAGCAGCTCATCCGGGACAGGGGGCGAGCCCCAGCATTTT.

This rearrangement joins TRBV4-1 to TRBJ2-2; tentative D call: TRBD2 (6 bases). Germline V gives CDR1 MGHRA, CDR2 YSYEKL. V dropped 4 bases and J dropped 3 bases, with 18 bases sitting between them. The CDR3 covers 17 residues. The CDR3: CASSPLEGAGYTGELFF. The DNA of the CDR3 is TGCGCCAGCAGCCCCCTGGAAGGGGCGGGATACACCGGGGAGCTGTTTTTT.

The rearrangement links TRBV29-1 to TRBJ2-1, with TRBD2 matching over 9 bases. The CDR3 spans 15 residues. The J segment lost 6 bases and the V segment lost 6 bases, leaving 12 bases of the junction unmatched. CDR1 is SQVTM and CDR2 is ANQGSEA in the germline V gene. The CDR3, as DNA: TGCAGCGTCGGCGGCGCTAGCGGGACGCTCAATGAGCAGTTCTTC. Its protein is CSVGGASGTLNEQFF.

With respect to this clone: A much larger clone differs by one base, so this may be a read error. The V gene is TRBV6-1, the J gene TRBJ1-5, with 9 bases identical to TRBD1. The CDR3 is 15 amino acids. Germline trimming cut 6 bases from V and 7 bases from J; bases unmatched to any gene: 10. Germline values: CDR1 MNHNS, CDR2 SASEGT. The CDR3 reads CASRTGTGFEQPQHF. The CDR3 nucleotides are TGTGCCAGCAGGACCGGGACAGGGTTTGAGCAGCCCCAGCATTTT.